The subject of this entry is one T cell receptor beta chain. Its recognized antigen is unknown. No per-base quality is available; no much larger clone lies one base away. TCR beta CDR3 regions were amplified from RNA transcripts for repertoire sequencing. The first round of RT-PCR was done with HTBI primers and the Qiagen OneStep RT-PCR kit, and was followed by a second round of multiplex PCR, then size selection and purification. Sequencing of the libraries was carried out on an Illumina HiSeq2000 in paired-end mode with 100 bp reads. In the authors' own workflow: Reads were processed with SOAPnuke, discarding reads with adapters, uncalled bases, mean Phred below 15, or no exact constant-primer or identifier match. COPE v1.2.5 was used to merge the high-quality paired reads. Unique nucleotide sequences were defined as clonotypes and aligned to IMGT TRB V, D and J references using MiTCR v1.1. The analysis was limited to V-J combinations with a frequency above 0.0001, which together covered 99.2% of repertoires. For each V-J combination, a TCR clonal expansion and chaos score was defined as the ratio of F50 clonal expansion to chaos observed in the TCRdist matrix. Welch's t-statistics and random forest were used to reduce the features to some 13 V-J combinations, which were then used as input to a naive Bayes classifier. The similarity between thyroid and blood repertoires was quantified using the Morisita-Horn index. TCRdb trimmed the raw reads at Q25, called clones with MiXCR and kept productive beta chains. Rows with a matching CDR3 protein are joined into one entry that keeps the most common DNA and genes. TCRdb, not the original authors, processed these V and J calls. For this sample the table gives approximately 480,000 distinct CDR3 sequences, of which approximately 15% were detected only once. In total, the top ten clones hold about a tenth of the sample.

Its CDR3 holds 14 amino acids, cysteine through phenylalanine. Only the CDR3 DNA is retained, 42 bases long and in frame from the first base. Trimming takes 2 bases from V and 1 base from J, and the germline ends sit 9 bases apart. Per the germline V gene (reference sequence), GTSNPN is the CDR1 and SVGIG is the CDR2. This sample is part of a study of Graves' ophthalmopathy and Graves' hyperthyroidism (dated by TCRdb to between 2018 and 2020). Study-wide context: Peripheral blood was collected at initial diagnosis, prior to any treatment. The study used signatures of the TCR beta repertoire to tell Graves' ophthalmopathy apart from Graves' hyperthyroidism and to predict which patients would progress to ophthalmopathy. In total, 135 blood samples were TCR-sequenced: fewer than 50 ophthalmopathy, some 75 hyperthyroidism and some 17 hyperthyroidism-to-ophthalmopathy patients. To explore V-J signatures that separate ophthalmopathy from hyperthyroidism, a discovery set of about a hundred patients was enrolled, consisting of 43 with ophthalmopathy and roughly 60 with stable hyperthyroidism. An independent validation cohort comprised some 19 hyperthyroidism patients and 17 patients who later progressed from hyperthyroidism to ophthalmopathy. T-cell repertoires of thyroid tissue and blood were compared in more than five hyperthyroidism patients. After sampling, hyperthyroidism patients received methimazole starting at 30 mg daily, and ophthalmopathy patients received high-dose intravenous methylprednisolone. The 75 to 100 discovery patients were divided at random into training and test sets in a 7:3 ratio. Summary of the overall study and its limitations: Among expanded thyroid clonotypes with frequency above 0.001, most also showed up in blood, which suggests that blood repertoires may reflect the thyroid immune response. Ophthalmopathy was separated from stable hyperthyroidism by the 13-signature model with just under 90% sensitivity and about 81% specificity in cross-validation and with 80%/75% in the test set. In validation, the model predicted ophthalmopathy progression with about 71% sensitivity and around 72% specificity; about a dozen predicted patients were CT-confirmed with GO in a median of approximately six months. No statistical method was used to set the sample size in advance, and the investigators knew which group each participant was assigned to.

Ophthalmopathy patients were characterized by moderately to severely active disease, a Clinical Activity Score of at least 3, a NOSPECS grade of at least 4, and a disease duration under 3 months. Patients with other autoimmune diseases, uncontrolled infections, pregnancy or lactation were excluded. Diagnosis relied on clinical symptoms, serum thyroxine, TRAb, thyroid ultrasound and orbital computed tomography. PBMCs were isolated from about 9.1 ml of fresh peripheral blood by Ficoll-Paque density gradient centrifugation. Trizol reagent was used to extract the total RNA, and its quality was then checked on an Agilent 2100 Bioanalyzer.

The clonotype was recovered from a woman aged 25 to 39 with Graves' ophthalmopathy. Donor details come from another sample of the same person, matched by shared clones. The sequenced material came from blood. The chain joins TRBV30 to TRBJ1-5, with TRBD1 as a weak D call on 6 bases. The DNA is as follows: TGTGCCTGGAGTCACAGGGAGAGCAATCAGCCCCAGCATTTT. The resulting protein is CAWSHRESNQPQHF.